The clone carrying this T cell receptor (beta chain) was observed many times. The antigen is not known. V lost 2 bases to trimming and J lost 10 bases, with 6 bases between them. The CDR3 sequence is 11 residues long. Germline CDR1 is MDHEN and CDR2 is SYDVKM. These data come from a study of response to subunit inactivated influenza vaccine. In TCRdb, the RT-PCR reads were re-called with MiXCR into one record per CDR3 protein. The data contain under 800,000 distinct CDR3 sequences, about 15% of them singletons. Notes on the study in general: Authors suggested each seasonal influenza vaccination recruits few new T cells.

Sequencing was performed on PBMCs from blood, taken roughly 2 weeks before vaccination. This TCR derives from a man in his forties or fifties who received an inactivated influenza vaccine. This chain connects TRBV28 to TRBJ2-1; D not resolved. The CDR3 protein is CASSLGLEQFF. The DNA of the CDR3 is TGTGCCAGCAGTTTAGGCCTAGAGCAGTTCTTC. The full variable domain, in which reference TRBV28 and TRBJ2-1 provide the parts outside the CDR3, is DVKVTQSSRYLVKRTGEKVFLECVQDMDHENMFWYRQDPGLGLRLIYFSYDVKMKEKGDIPEGYSVSREKKERFSLILESASTNQTSMYLCASSLGLEQFFGPGTRLTVL.